The clone carrying this T cell receptor beta chain was recorded once. This record belongs to a study of neoadjuvant nivolumab and ipilimumab in lung cancer. Generated by immunoSEQ multiplex PCR, the TCRdb table keeps only in-frame clones and is missing some. The table lists thousands of clones, around 60% of them singletons. The CDR3 has 16 amino acids. Trimming removed 4 bases from V and 7 bases from J; junction bases left unmatched: 8. CDR1 and CDR2 from the germline V gene are SGDLS and YYNGEE. The chain combines TRBV9 with TRBJ2-1; 13 positions agree with TRBD2. The clonotype comes from an adult with non-small cell lung cancer. The source material was tumor tissue, sampled after neoadjuvant nivolumab, alone or with ipilimumab, at or shortly before surgery. The CDR3 DNA follows: TGTGCCAGCAGCCGGACTAGCGGGAGACTTGAAAATGAGCAGTTCTTC. Translated: CASSRTSGRLENEQFF.